A single sample gave rise to the 20 T cell receptor beta chains below, sequenced in a study of T cells in Graves' hyperthyroidism and ophthalmopathy. TCR beta CDR3 sequences were amplified from RNA transcripts. The study used the HTBI primer set for a first-round RT-PCR of the TCR CDR3. TCRdb re-analysed the multiplex PCR reads in MiXCR, keeping a single row per CDR3 protein. The sample holds 400,000 or so distinct CDR3 sequences, over 11% seen once. What was sequenced was blood. All receptors derive from a man aged 45-65 years with Graves' ophthalmopathy.

This chain uses TRBV5-1 with TRBJ2-5, with 8 bases aligning to TRBD1. With V trimmed by 4 bases and J by 1 base, 3 bases remained unmatched. Germline loops: CDR1 SGHRS, CDR2 YFSETQ. The CDR3 length is 14 residues. CDR3 amino acids: CASSPGGPQETQYF. CDR3 nucleotide sequence: TGCGCCAGCAGCCCAGGGGGCCCCCAAGAGACCCAGTACTTC.

This clonotype was seen ten or more times. The CDR3 coding sequence is TGTGCCAGCAGCTTAGCGGCAGACCGAAGGGAGACCCAGTACTTC. Its protein is CASSLAADRRETQYF. The chain recombines TRBV7-9 with TRBJ2-5; D unresolved. The CDR3 length is 15 residues. The germline V gene encodes CDR1 SEHNR and CDR2 FQNEAQ (reference sequence). Trimming shortened V by 0 bases and J by 5 bases, and 13 bases separated the two germline ends.

The chain links TRBV6-1 to TRBJ1-4; D possibly corresponds to TRBD1 (6 bases). With 5 bases removed from V and 7 bases from J, the gap between germline ends came to 17 bases. This CDR3 comprises 15 residues. Germline CDR1 is MNHNS and CDR2 is SASEGT. The chain's CDR3 is CASSPGGGYGEKLFF. The CDR3 DNA sequence: TGTGCCAGCAGTCCCGGGGGGGGCTATGGTGAAAAACTGTTTTTT.

This clonotype was recorded a few times. CDR3 bases: TGTGCCAGCAGCGGGGTGCTAGCGGGAGGGCCCAATGAGCAGTTCTTC. Residues: CASSGVLAGGPNEQFF. J is TRBJ2-1 and V is TRBV5-4; TRBD2 aligns across 12 bases. The CDR3 loop spans 16 amino acids. Germline CDR1 and CDR2: SGHNT and YYREEE (reference sequence). V lost 4 bases, J lost 6 bases, and 8 bases stayed unmatched.

This clonotype was recorded a few times. This may come from a read error, since a much larger clone is one base off. The rearrangement links TRBV7-8 to TRBJ1-1, with D unresolved. The CDR3 covers 13 residues. Germline CDR1 and CDR2: SGHVS and FQNEAQ. V was trimmed by 3 bases and J by 5 bases, leaving 10 bases between them. In nucleotides, the CDR3 is TGTGCCAGCAGCTTGGCAGGTTGGACTGAAGCTTTCTTT. As protein: CASSLAGWTEAFF.

This clonotype was detected ten times or more. The rearrangement links TRBV2 to TRBJ2-2; 12 bases align to TRBD2. CDR1 is SNHLY, CDR2 FYNNEI, per germline. The CDR3 totals 17 residues. The V segment lost 6 bases and the J segment 1 base; nucleotides outside the gene matches: 6. CDR3 sequence reads: CASRAGLAGLNTGELFF. The CDR3, as DNA: TGTGCCAGCAGGGCAGGACTAGCGGGACTGAACACCGGGGAGCTGTTTTTT.

This clonotype was counted at least ten times. CDR3 sequence: CASSKSVGWETQYF. The CDR3 nucleotides read TGTGCCAGCAGCAAATCAGTGGGATGGGAGACCCAGTACTTC. The gene calls are TRBV3-1 and TRBJ2-5; no firm D call. The V and J ends lost 5 bases and 5 bases respectively, with 15 bases between them. CDR3 length: 14 residues. From germline, CDR1 is LGHDT and CDR2 YNNKEL (reference sequence).

At least ten counts were recorded for this clonotype. The chain combines TRBV3-1 with TRBJ2-7, with D possibly being TRBD1 (7 bases). Germline lookup yields CDR1 LGHDT and CDR2 YNNKEL (reference sequence). The CDR3 is made up of 15 amino acids. V was trimmed by 0 bases and J by 5 bases, leaving 14 bases between them. CDR3 in DNA: TGTGCCAGCAGCCAAGAATGGCAGGGGGGCCACGAGCAGTACTTC. It encodes CASSQEWQGGHEQYF.

This clonotype was counted at least ten times. The rearrangement links TRBV28 to TRBJ2-3; D uncertain. CDR3 size: 17 residues. CDR1 is MDHEN and CDR2 is SYDVKM in the germline V gene. The V gene lost 6 bases and the J gene lost 2 bases, with 21 bases spanning the gap. The CDR3 reads CASSIIGSSFSTDTQYF. The CDR3 coding sequence is TGTGCCAGCAGCATCATCGGTTCCTCGTTTTCCACAGATACGCAGTATTTT.

This clonotype has a count of ten or more. The CDR3 is CASSFRPPREGSNEQFF. Written as DNA, the CDR3 is TGTGCCAGCAGCTTTCGTCCCCCACGGGAGGGGTCCAATGAGCAGTTCTTC. The gene calls are TRBV11-3 and TRBJ2-1, with TRBD2 matching over 8 bases. The CDR3 has 17 residues. The V gene's germline CDR1 is SGHNT and CDR2 YENEEA. The junction had 13 bases not matched to a gene; V was cut back by 3 bases and J by 6 bases.

This chain connects TRBV29-1 to TRBJ2-7; 9 nucleotides line up with TRBD2. After removal of 7 bases from V and 2 bases from J, the junction contained 18 bases not matched to a gene. This CDR3 comprises 17 residues. Per the germline V gene, CDR1 is SQVTM and CDR2 is ANQGSEA. CDR3 in amino acids: CSAGLGASGNIAYEQYF. The CDR3 bases are TGCAGCGCCGGGCTGGGGGCTAGCGGGAATATCGCCTACGAGCAGTACTTC.

This clonotype was picked up many times. The gene calls are TRBV6-1 and TRBJ2-7; TRBD2 might be the D (7 bases). V lost 2 bases to trimming and J lost 2 bases, with 19 bases between them. The CDR3 has 17 residues. CDR1 is MNHNS and CDR2 is SASEGT in the germline V gene. DNA of the CDR3: TGTGCCAGCAGTGAAAGAGGGAGGGGGACGTTGACCTACGAGCAGTACTTC. Translating gives CASSERGRGTLTYEQYF.

The V call is TRBV10-2, the J call TRBJ2-7, with 9 bases matching TRBD1. V was clipped by 4 bases and J by 3 bases; unmatched bases: 7. CDR1 is WSHSY, CDR2 SAAADI, per germline. The CDR3 extends over 15 amino acids. The CDR3 protein is CASSAPGQGYYEQYF. The CDR3 nucleotides are TGCGCCAGCAGTGCACCGGGACAGGGTTACTACGAGCAGTACTTC.

The V and J genes are TRBV30 and TRBJ2-3; perhaps TRBD2 as D (5 bases). The CDR3 contains 13 residues. V was cut by 5 bases and J by 5 bases, with 14 bases left in between. From germline, CDR1 is GTSNPN and CDR2 SVGIG (reference sequence). The CDR3 DNA is TGTGCCTGGGGCCGGGGAGTGGTAGATACGCAGTATTTT. This encodes CAWGRGVVDTQYF.

The J gene is TRBJ2-1, the V gene TRBV10-3; 11 bases match TRBD2. Germline values: CDR1 ENHRY, CDR2 SYGVKD. This CDR3 is built from 16 residues. Germline trimming cut 3 bases from V and 9 bases from J; bases unmatched to any gene: 10. In DNA form, the CDR3 reads TGTGCCATCAGTGAACTAACTAGCGGGAGCGGTGGTGAGCAGTTCTTC. The encoded protein is CAISELTSGSGGEQFF.

To note about this clonotype: Since a much larger clone is just one base distant, this may be a read error. This chain joins TRBV3-1 and TRBJ2-7; 7 bases line up with TRBD1. V shed 0 bases and J 5 bases; nucleotides not matched to a gene: 7. The CDR3 covers 15 residues. The germline CDR1 and CDR2 sequences are LGHDT and YNNKEL (reference sequence). CDR3: CASSQDPQGTHEQYF. Written as DNA, the CDR3 is TGTGCCAGCAGCCAAGATCCACAGGGGACCCACGAGCAGTACTTC.

At least ten counts were recorded for this clonotype. The J gene is TRBJ2-2, the V gene TRBV2; a possible D gene is TRBD2 (7 bases). In germline, CDR1 is SNHLY, CDR2 FYNNEI. The CDR3 is 16 residues long. V lost 6 bases, J lost 7 bases, and 21 bases lay in between. The CDR3 loop is CASSDLPVRGGGELFF. The CDR3 bases are TGTGCCAGCAGCGACCTTCCGGTTAGGGGGGGCGGGGAGCTGTTTTTT.

CDR3 region: CASSQLAGGGNEQFF. Here the CDR3 DNA reads TGTGCCAGCAGCCAACTAGCGGGAGGGGGCAATGAGCAGTTCTTC. This chain uses TRBV11-1 with TRBJ2-1; 13 bases are shared with TRBD2. This CDR3 has 15 amino acids. Looked up from germline, CDR1 is SGHAT and CDR2 is FQDESV (reference sequence). V was clipped by 5 bases and J by 6 bases; unmatched bases: 4.

This clonotype was seen ten or more times. The chain carries TRBV6-5 and TRBJ1-5; D uncertain. Trimming removed 0 bases from V and 6 bases from J, with 6 bases in between. Germline CDR1 MNHEY, CDR2 SVGAGI. The CDR3 is 13 amino acids. The CDR3 loop reads CASSYSAGQPQHF. The CDR3 nucleotides read TGTGCCAGCAGTTACTCGGCGGGTCAGCCCCAGCATTTT.

This chain links TRBV29-1 with TRBJ2-1; 10 bases match TRBD1. The V segment lost 6 bases and the J segment 7 bases; nucleotides outside the gene matches: 9. From germline, CDR1 is SQVTM and CDR2 ANQGSEA. The CDR3 has 14 residues. The DNA of the CDR3 is TGCAGCGTCCTTGACAGGGGGCGCGGGAATGAGCAGTTCTTC. This codes for CSVLDRGRGNEQFF.